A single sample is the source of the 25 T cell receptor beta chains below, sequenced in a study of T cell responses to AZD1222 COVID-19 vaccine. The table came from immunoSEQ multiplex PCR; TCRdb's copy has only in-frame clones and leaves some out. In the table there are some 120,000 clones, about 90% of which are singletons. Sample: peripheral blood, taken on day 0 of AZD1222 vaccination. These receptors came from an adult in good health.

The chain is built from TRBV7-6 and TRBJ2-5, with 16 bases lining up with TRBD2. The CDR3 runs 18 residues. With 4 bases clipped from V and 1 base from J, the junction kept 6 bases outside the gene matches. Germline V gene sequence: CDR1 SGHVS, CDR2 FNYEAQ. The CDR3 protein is CASSSFGTSGRAQETQYF. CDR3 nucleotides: TGTGCCAGCAGCTCCTTCGGGACTAGCGGGAGGGCCCAAGAGACCCAGTACTTC.

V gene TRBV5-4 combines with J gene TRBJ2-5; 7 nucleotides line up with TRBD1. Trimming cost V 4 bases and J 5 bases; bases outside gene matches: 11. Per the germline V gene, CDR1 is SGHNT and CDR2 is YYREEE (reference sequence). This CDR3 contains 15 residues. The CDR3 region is CASSVGQKGRETQYF. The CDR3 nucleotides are TGTGCCAGCAGCGTGGGACAGAAGGGACGTGAGACCCAGTACTTC.

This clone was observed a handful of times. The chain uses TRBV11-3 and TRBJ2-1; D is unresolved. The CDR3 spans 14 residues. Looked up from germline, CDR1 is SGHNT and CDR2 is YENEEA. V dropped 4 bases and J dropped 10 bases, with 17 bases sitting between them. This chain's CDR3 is CASSSRRAGGEQFF. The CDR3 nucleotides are TGTGCCAGCAGCTCAAGACGGGCAGGTGGGGAGCAGTTCTTC.

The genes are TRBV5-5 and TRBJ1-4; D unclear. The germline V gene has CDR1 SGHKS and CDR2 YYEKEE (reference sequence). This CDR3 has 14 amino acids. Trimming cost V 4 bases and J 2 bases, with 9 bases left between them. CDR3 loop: CASSHQTTNEKLFF. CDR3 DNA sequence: TGTGCCAGCAGCCACCAGACCACTAATGAAAAACTGTTTTTT.

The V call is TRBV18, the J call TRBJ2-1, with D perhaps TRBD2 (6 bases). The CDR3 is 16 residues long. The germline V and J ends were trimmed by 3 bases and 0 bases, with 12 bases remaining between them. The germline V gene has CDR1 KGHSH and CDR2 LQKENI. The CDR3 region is CASSPSEGFSYNEQFF. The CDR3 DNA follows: TGTGCCAGCTCACCTTCGGAGGGCTTCTCCTACAATGAGCAGTTCTTC.

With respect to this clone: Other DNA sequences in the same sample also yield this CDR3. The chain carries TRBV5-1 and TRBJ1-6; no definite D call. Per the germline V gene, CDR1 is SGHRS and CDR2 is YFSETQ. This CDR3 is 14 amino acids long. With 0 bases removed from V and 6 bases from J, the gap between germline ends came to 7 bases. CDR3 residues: CASSLDGLNSPLHF. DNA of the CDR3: TGCGCCAGCAGCTTGGACGGGCTTAATTCACCCCTCCACTTT.

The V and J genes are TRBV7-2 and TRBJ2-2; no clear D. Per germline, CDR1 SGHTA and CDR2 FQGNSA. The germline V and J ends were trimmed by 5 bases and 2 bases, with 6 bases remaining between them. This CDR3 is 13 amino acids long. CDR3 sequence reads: CASSPQNTGELFF. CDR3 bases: TGTGCCAGCAGCCCCCAAAACACCGGGGAGCTGTTTTTT.

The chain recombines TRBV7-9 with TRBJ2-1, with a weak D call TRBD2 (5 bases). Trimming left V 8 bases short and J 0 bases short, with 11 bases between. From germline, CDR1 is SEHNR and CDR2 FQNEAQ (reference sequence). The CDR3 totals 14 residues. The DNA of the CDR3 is TGTGCCAGCCGGGGTCCAAGCTCCTACAATGAGCAGTTCTTC. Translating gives CASRGPSSYNEQFF. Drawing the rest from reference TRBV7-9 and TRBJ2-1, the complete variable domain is DTGVSQNPRHKITKRGQNVTFRCDPISEHNRLYWYRQTLGQGPEFLTYFQNEAQLEKSRLLSDRFSAERPKGSFSTLEIQRTEQGDSAMYLCASRGPSSYNEQFFGPGTRLTVL.

CDR3 nucleotides: TGTGCCAGTAGTATGGGACAGCCCTCCTATGGCTACACCTTC. It specifies CASSMGQPSYGYTF. The chain links TRBV19 to TRBJ1-2, with 7 bases identical to TRBD1. The junction had 5 bases not matched to a gene; V was cut back by 3 bases and J by 4 bases. The CDR3 has 14 amino acids. Germline CDR1 is LNHDA and CDR2 is SQIVND (reference sequence).

CDR3 loop: CASSPRQGIYGYTF. CDR3 DNA sequence: TGTGCCAGCAGCCCGCGACAGGGGATCTATGGCTACACCTTC. V and J are TRBV7-9 and TRBJ1-2, with TRBD1 identical over 8 bases. Germline assignment: CDR1 SEHNR and CDR2 FQNEAQ (reference sequence). The CDR3 runs 14 residues. The V gene end was trimmed by 5 bases and the J gene end by 4 bases; junction bases not matched to a gene: 6. The variable domain in full, completed from reference TRBV7-9 and TRBJ1-2, reads DTGVSQNPRHKITKRGQNVTFRCDPISEHNRLYWYRQTLGQGPEFLTYFQNEAQLEKSRLLSDRFSAERPKGSFSTLEIQRTEQGDSAMYLCASSPRQGIYGYTFGSGTRLTVV.

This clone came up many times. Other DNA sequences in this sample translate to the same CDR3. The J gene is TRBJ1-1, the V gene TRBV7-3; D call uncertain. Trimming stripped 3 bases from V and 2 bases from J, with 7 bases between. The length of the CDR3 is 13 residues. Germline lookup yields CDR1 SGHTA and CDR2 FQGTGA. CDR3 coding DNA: TGTGCCAGCAGCTTGACGGGCAACACTGAAGCTTTCTTT. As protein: CASSLTGNTEAFF.

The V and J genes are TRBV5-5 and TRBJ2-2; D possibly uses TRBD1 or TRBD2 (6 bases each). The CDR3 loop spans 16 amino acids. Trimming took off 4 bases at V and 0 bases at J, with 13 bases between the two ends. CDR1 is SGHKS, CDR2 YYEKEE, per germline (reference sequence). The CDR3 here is CASSPGAPANTGELFF. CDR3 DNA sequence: TGTGCCAGCAGCCCGGGGGCTCCCGCGAACACCGGGGAGCTGTTTTTT.

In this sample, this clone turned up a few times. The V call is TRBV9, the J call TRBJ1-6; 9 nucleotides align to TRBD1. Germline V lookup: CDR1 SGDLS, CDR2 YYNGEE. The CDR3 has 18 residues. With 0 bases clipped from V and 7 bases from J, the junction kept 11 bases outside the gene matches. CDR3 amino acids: CASSVGPGTGTGNSPLHF. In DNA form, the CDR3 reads TGTGCCAGCAGCGTAGGTCCCGGGACAGGGACTGGCAATTCACCCCTCCACTTT. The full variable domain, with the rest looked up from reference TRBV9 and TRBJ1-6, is DSGVTQTPKHLITATGQRVTLRCSPRSGDLSVYWYQQSLDQGLQFLIQYYNGEERAKGNILERFSAQQFPDLHSELNLSSLELGDSALYFCASSVGPGTGTGNSPLHFGNGTRLTVT.

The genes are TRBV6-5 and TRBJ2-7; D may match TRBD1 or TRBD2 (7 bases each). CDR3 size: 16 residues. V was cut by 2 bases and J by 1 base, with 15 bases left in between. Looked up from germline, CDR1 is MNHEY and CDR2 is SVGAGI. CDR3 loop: CASSYGGGTVSYEQYF. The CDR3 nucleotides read TGTGCCAGCAGTTACGGGGGAGGGACAGTTTCCTACGAGCAGTACTTC.

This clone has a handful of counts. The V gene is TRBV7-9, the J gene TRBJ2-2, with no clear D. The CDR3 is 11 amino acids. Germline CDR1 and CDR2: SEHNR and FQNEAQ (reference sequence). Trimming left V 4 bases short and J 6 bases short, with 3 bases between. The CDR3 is CASSSSGELFF. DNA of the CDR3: TGTGCCAGCAGCTCCTCCGGGGAGCTGTTTTTT.

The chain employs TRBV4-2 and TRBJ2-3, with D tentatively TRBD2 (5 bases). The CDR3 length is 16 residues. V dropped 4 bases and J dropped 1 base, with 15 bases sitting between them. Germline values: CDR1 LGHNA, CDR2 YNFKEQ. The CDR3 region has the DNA TGTGCCAGCAGCCCCGGGGTTAGCAAGCGCACAGATACGCAGTATTTT. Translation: CASSPGVSKRTDTQYF.

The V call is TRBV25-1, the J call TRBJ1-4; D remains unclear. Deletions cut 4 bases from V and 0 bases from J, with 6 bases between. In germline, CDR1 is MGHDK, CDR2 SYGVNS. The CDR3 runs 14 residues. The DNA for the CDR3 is TGTGCCAGCAGTGGGCATACAACTAATGAAAAACTGTTTTTT. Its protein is CASSGHTTNEKLFF.

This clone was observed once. The CDR3 DNA reads TGTGCCAGTAGTATGACAGGGTTGTATGAAAAACTGTTTTTT. This sequence encodes CASSMTGLYEKLFF. V is TRBV19 and J is TRBJ1-4, with TRBD1 identical over 7 bases. Unmatched junction bases numbered 4, after V lost 3 bases and J lost 6 bases. This CDR3 has 14 amino acids. The germline CDR1 and CDR2 sequences are LNHDA and SQIVND (reference sequence).

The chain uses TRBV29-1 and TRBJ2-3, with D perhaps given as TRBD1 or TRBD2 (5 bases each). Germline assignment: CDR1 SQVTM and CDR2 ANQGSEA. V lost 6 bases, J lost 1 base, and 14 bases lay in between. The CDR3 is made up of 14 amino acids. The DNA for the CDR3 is TGCAGCGTCGTAGACGGGACCCGCACAGATACGCAGTATTTT. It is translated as CSVVDGTRTDTQYF.

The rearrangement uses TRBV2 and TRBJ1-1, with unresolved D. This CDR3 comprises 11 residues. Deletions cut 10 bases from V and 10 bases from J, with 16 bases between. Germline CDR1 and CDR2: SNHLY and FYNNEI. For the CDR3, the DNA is TGTGCCAACGCCGGGCATTTGGTAGCTTTCTTT. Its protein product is CANAGHLVAFF.

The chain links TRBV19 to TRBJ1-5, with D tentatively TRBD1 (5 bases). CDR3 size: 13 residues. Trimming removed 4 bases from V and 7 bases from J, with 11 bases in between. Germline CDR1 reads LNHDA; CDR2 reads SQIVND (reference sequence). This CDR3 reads CASSRAGSQPQHF. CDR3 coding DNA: TGTGCCAGTAGTAGGGCAGGGTCGCAGCCCCAGCATTTT. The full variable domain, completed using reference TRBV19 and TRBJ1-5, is DGGITQSPKYLFRKEGQNVTLSCEQNLNHDAMYWYRQDPGQGLRLIYYSQIVNDFQKGDIAEGYSVSREKKESFPLTVTSAQKNPTAFYLCASSRAGSQPQHFGDGTRLSIL.

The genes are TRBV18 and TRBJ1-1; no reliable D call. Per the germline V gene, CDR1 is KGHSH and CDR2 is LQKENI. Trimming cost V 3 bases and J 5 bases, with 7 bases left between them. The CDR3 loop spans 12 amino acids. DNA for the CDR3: TGTGCCAGCTCACCCGATAGGACTGAAGCTTTCTTT. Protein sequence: CASSPDRTEAFF.

The CDR3 spells CASRSDVPGTEAFF. CDR3 coding DNA: TGCGCCAGCAGATCGGATGTCCCGGGGACTGAAGCTTTCTTT. The chain carries TRBV5-1 and TRBJ1-1; D not certain. This CDR3 has 14 residues. Trimming shortened V by 5 bases and J by 5 bases, and 16 bases separated the two germline ends. Germline loops: CDR1 SGHRS, CDR2 YFSETQ.

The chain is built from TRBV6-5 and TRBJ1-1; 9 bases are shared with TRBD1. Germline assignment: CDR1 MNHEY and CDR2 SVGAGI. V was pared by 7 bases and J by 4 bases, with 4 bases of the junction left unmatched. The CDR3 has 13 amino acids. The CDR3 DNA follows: TGTGCCAGCATTACAGGGGGCGGCACTGAAGCTTTCTTT. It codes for CASITGGGTEAFF.

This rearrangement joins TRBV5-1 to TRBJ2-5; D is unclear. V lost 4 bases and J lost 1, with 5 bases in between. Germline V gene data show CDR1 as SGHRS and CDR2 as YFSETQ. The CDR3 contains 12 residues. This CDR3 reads CASSVAQETQYF. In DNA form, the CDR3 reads TGCGCCAGCAGCGTCGCCCAAGAGACCCAGTACTTC. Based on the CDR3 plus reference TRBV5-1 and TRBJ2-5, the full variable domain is KAGVTQTPRYLIKTRGQQVTLSCSPISGHRSVSWYQQTPGQGLQFLFEYFSETQRNKGNFPGRFSGRQFSNSRSEMNVSTLELGDSALYLCASSVAQETQYFGPGTRLLVL.